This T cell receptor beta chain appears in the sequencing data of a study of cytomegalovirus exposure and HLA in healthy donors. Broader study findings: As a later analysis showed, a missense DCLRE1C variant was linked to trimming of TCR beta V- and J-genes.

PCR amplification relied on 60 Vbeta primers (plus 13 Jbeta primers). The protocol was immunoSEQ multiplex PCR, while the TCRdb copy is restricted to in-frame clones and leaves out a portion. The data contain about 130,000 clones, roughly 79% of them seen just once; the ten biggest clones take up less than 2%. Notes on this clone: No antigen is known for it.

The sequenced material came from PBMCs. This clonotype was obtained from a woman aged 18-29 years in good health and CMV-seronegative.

The CDR3 DNA follows: TGCAGCGTTGAAGGCTTACTGTCCACCGGGGAGCTGTTTTTT. Protein: CSVEGLLSTGELFF. The chain employs TRBV29-1 and TRBJ2-2; unclear D gene. This CDR3 spans 14 amino acids. V gave up 1 base and J gave up 4 bases, with 10 bases separating them. From germline, CDR1 is SQVTM and CDR2 ANQGSEA.